This TCR beta chain was found in a study of T cell clonotyping in hematopoietic cell transplantation. Here immunoSEQ multiplex PCR was the method, and the copy in TCRdb shows in-frame clones only, minus some. The sample yields fewer than 25,000 clones, 85% to 90% seen once. Study results and caveats: Pathologically expanded recipient clonotypes increased progressively from day 30 to day 180 as diversity fell.

The time point: recipient sample about 28 days before transplant, after cytoreduction. The V and J ends lost 0 bases and 4 bases respectively, with 7 bases between them. CDR3 size: 13 residues. Germline V gene lookup returns CDR1 LGHNA and CDR2 YSLEER. Concerning this clone itself: Its antigen is not identified.

This clonotype was obtained from a man aged 18 to 29 with biphenotypic leukemia. Some clones in this sample may be carry-over from other donors' samples. Sequencing was performed on peripheral blood mononuclear cells, taken before stem cell transplant. The chain uses TRBV4-3 and TRBJ2-7; D ambiguous. The CDR3 here is CASSQEPQYEQYF. The CDR3 DNA is TGCGCCAGCAGCCAAGAACCCCAGTACGAGCAGTACTTC.